The 26 T cell receptor beta chains below all came from one sample that was sequenced in a study of shared clonotypes between healthy human individuals. Profiling relied on immunoSEQ multiplex PCR, and the TCRdb table lists in-frame clones only, not all of them. The data show about 2.1 million clones, 93% seen once. Only CD45RO-negative cells positively selected for CCR7 counted as naive CD8 cells, so terminally differentiated effector memory CD45RA+ cells were excluded. The source material was naive CD8+ T cells from PBMCs. The receptors here all came from a man aged 18 to 30 in good health. Some clones in this sample may be carry-over from other donors' samples.

The chain carries TRBV4-1 and TRBJ2-7, with TRBD2 as a possible D gene (6 bases). The CDR3 loop spans 17 amino acids. Germline CDR1 is MGHRA and CDR2 is YSYEKL. V lost 4 bases and J lost 0, with 19 bases in between. CDR3: CASSRATGTQSSYEQYF. The CDR3 coding sequence is TGCGCCAGCAGCCGAGCGACCGGGACTCAGAGCTCCTACGAGCAGTACTTC.

On this clone itself: This sample includes further DNA sequences coding for the same CDR3. The rearrangement joins TRBV5-1 to TRBJ2-7, with a tentative D call TRBD1 (6 bases). In germline, CDR1 is SGHRS, CDR2 YFSETQ. The CDR3 covers 12 residues. With 0 bases removed from V and 6 bases from J, the gap between germline ends came to 7 bases. The CDR3 loop reads CASSLGGGEQYF. DNA of the CDR3: TGCGCCAGCAGCTTGGGAGGGGGCGAGCAGTACTTC.

This clone came up once. The chain uses TRBV5-3 and TRBJ2-5; D might be TRBD2 (5 bases). TRBV5-3 is an open reading frame whose function is uncertain. CDR3 length equals 14 residues. Trimming shortened V by 5 bases and J by 4 bases, and 15 bases separated the two germline ends. DNA of the CDR3: TGTGCCAGAAGGTTAGGTTGGGCGGGAGAGACCCAGTACTTC. Translated, it gives CARRLGWAGETQYF.

V gene TRBV7-9 combines with J gene TRBJ1-4; D gene unclear. Germline V lookup: CDR1 SEHNR, CDR2 FQNEAQ (reference sequence). V shed 5 bases and J shed 0 bases, with 13 bases lying between them. The CDR3 covers 16 residues. The CDR3 nucleotides are TGTGCCAGCAGCCCCTTGAGGGTCCCAACTAATGAAAAACTGTTTTTT. Amino acid sequence: CASSPLRVPTNEKLFF. The full variable domain, its missing parts supplied by reference TRBV7-9 and TRBJ1-4, is DTGVSQNPRHKITKRGQNVTFRCDPISEHNRLYWYRQTLGQGPEFLTYFQNEAQLEKSRLLSDRFSAERPKGSFSTLEIQRTEQGDSAMYLCASSPLRVPTNEKLFFGSGTQLSVL.

In regard to this clone: The same CDR3 is also encoded by other DNA sequences in this sample. This chain uses TRBV7-9 with TRBJ2-7; TRBD1 or TRBD2 may be the D gene (5 bases each). Germline CDR1 and CDR2: SEHNR and FQNEAQ (reference sequence). Trimming took off 5 bases at V and 2 bases at J, with 13 bases between the two ends. The CDR3 totals 14 residues. The chain's CDR3 is CASSPRDGTYEQYF. The CDR3 coding sequence is TGTGCCAGCAGCCCCCGGGACGGAACCTACGAGCAGTACTTC.

The chain combines TRBV7-8 with TRBJ2-1, with D maybe TRBD2 (5 bases). The V and J ends lost 4 bases and 6 bases respectively, with 10 bases between them. CDR1 is SGHVS and CDR2 is FQNEAQ in the germline V gene. The length of the CDR3 is 13 residues. In DNA form, the CDR3 reads TGTGCCAGCAGCTACACGAGGGCCAATGAGCAGTTCTTC. This translates into CASSYTRANEQFF. Full variable domain (missing parts from reference TRBV7-8 and TRBJ2-1): GAGVSQSPRYKVAKRGQDVALRCDPISGHVSLFWYQQALGQGPEFLTYFQNEAQLDKSGLPSDRFFAERPEGSVSTLKIQRTQQEDSAVYLCASSYTRANEQFFGPGTRLTVL.

In nucleotides, the CDR3 is TGTGCCTGGAGTGTACTACTCAACAATGAGCAGTTCTTC. Protein product: CAWSVLLNNEQFF. J is TRBJ2-1 and V is TRBV30; D gene uncertain. The V end lost 0 bases, the J end lost 5 bases, and 8 bases lay between the germline ends. The germline V gene has CDR1 GTSNPN and CDR2 SVGIG (reference sequence). The CDR3 consists of 13 residues.

The CDR3 sequence: CASGLRQLNTEAFF. The CDR3 coding sequence is TGTGCTAGTGGTTTGAGACAGTTAAACACTGAAGCTTTCTTT. V is TRBV12-5 and J is TRBJ1-1; perhaps TRBD1 as D (5 bases). This CDR3 comprises 14 residues. CDR1 is LGHNT, CDR2 FRNRAP, per germline. V shed 2 bases and J shed 2 bases, with 9 bases lying between them.

The chain uses TRBV29-1 and TRBJ2-1; 11 nucleotides align to TRBD2. Germline V CDR1 and CDR2: SQVTM, ANQGSEA. This CDR3 has 13 amino acids. Trimming removed 7 bases from V and 8 bases from J; junction bases left unmatched: 7. This chain's CDR3 is CSGSAGLADEQFF. CDR3 coding DNA: TGCAGCGGCTCCGCGGGACTAGCGGATGAGCAGTTCTTC.

The chain couples TRBV4-3 to TRBJ2-5; D gene ambiguous. The germline V and J ends were trimmed by 6 bases and 4 bases, with 12 bases remaining between them. The germline V gene has CDR1 LGHNA and CDR2 YSLEER. The CDR3 consists of 13 residues. CDR3 residues: CASSPGWRETQYF. The CDR3 region has the DNA TGCGCCAGCAGTCCGGGTTGGCGAGAGACCCAGTACTTC.

The J gene is TRBJ2-5, the V gene TRBV7-8; the match to TRBD1 covers 7 bases. This CDR3 is 16 amino acids long. The junction had 12 bases not matched to a gene; V was cut back by 3 bases and J by 5 bases. Germline V lookup: CDR1 SGHVS, CDR2 FQNEAQ. The CDR3 DNA sequence: TGTGCCAGCAGCTTGGAACCGGGACAGAGGCAGGAGACCCAGTACTTC. As protein: CASSLEPGQRQETQYF.

J is TRBJ2-1 and V is TRBV5-6; 8 positions agree with TRBD2. There are 16 residues in the CDR3. Germline values: CDR1 SGHDT, CDR2 YYEEEE. Germline trimming cut 1 base from V and 10 bases from J; bases unmatched to any gene: 13. CDR3 sequence (DNA): TGTGCCAGCAGCTTGACGGGTAGCGGGAAACCAAGAGAGCAGTTCTTC. This gives the protein CASSLTGSGKPREQFF.

The rearrangement uses TRBV4-3 and TRBJ2-1; TRBD2 matches 14 bases. CDR3 length: 16 amino acids. J gave up 10 bases and V 3 bases, and 8 bases lay outside the gene matches. The germline V gene has CDR1 LGHNA and CDR2 YSLEER. The CDR3 nucleotides are TGCGCCAGCAGCCAGTCGGCCGGGACTAGCGGGAGAGAGCAGTTCTTC. Translating it yields CASSQSAGTSGREQFF.

The rearrangement joins TRBV6-5 to TRBJ1-5, with D possibly being TRBD1 (5 bases). Germline V lookup: CDR1 MNHEY, CDR2 SVGAGI. V lost 0 bases, J lost 9 bases, and 18 bases lay in between. CDR3 size: 16 residues. The CDR3 loop reads CASSYSAARAGWPQHF. The CDR3 DNA follows: TGTGCCAGCAGTTACTCGGCCGCCAGGGCCGGCTGGCCCCAGCATTTT.

The chain joins TRBV5-6 to TRBJ2-1; no clear D gene. The ends were cut back, 5 bases at V and 6 bases at J, with 18 bases in the middle. Germline V gene data show CDR1 as SGHDT and CDR2 as YYEEEE. CDR3 size: 15 residues. CDR3 amino acids: CASRAISPRSNEQFF. The CDR3 DNA follows: TGTGCCAGCAGAGCGATTAGCCCTCGATCCAATGAGCAGTTCTTC.

The chain has TRBV5-8 and TRBJ1-1; TRBD1 matches 11 bases. The CDR3 loop spans 15 amino acids. Looked up from germline, CDR1 is SGHTS and CDR2 is YDEGEE. V lost 7 bases and J lost 6; bases outside the gene matches: 11. CDR3 DNA: TGTGCCAGCGAGGGTCCGGGACAGGGGGTATCTGAAGCTTTCTTT. It yields the protein CASEGPGQGVSEAFF.

V usage is TRBV9 and J usage is TRBJ1-1; tentatively, D is TRBD1 (6 bases). The V end lost 0 bases, the J end lost 5 bases, and 17 bases lay between the germline ends. Germline-derived CDR1 and CDR2 are SGDLS and YYNGEE. The CDR3 consists of 16 residues. DNA of the CDR3: TGTGCCAGCAGCGTAGACCCGACAGGCTTGGGAACTGAAGCTTTCTTT. Translated: CASSVDPTGLGTEAFF.

This rearrangement joins TRBV18 to TRBJ2-7, with 8 positions matching TRBD2. Germline CDR1 and CDR2: KGHSH and LQKENI. This CDR3 has 17 amino acids. Trimming removed 3 bases from V and 6 bases from J; junction bases left unmatched: 16. CDR3 nucleotide sequence: TGTGCCAGCTCACCCACCTCGGAGAGCGGGAGAGGTGGCGAGCAGTACTTC. It is translated as CASSPTSESGRGGEQYF.

Note on this clone: The sample has other DNA sequences that encode this CDR3 too. The gene calls are TRBV27 and TRBJ1-2; 9 bases fit TRBD1. This CDR3 is built from 15 residues. Germline trimming cut 3 bases from V and 0 bases from J; bases unmatched to any gene: 2. Germline-derived CDR1 and CDR2 are MNHEY and SMNVEV (reference sequence). The CDR3 region is CASSFRQGANYGYTF. CDR3 coding DNA: TGTGCCAGCAGTTTCCGACAGGGGGCTAACTATGGCTACACCTTC.

The V and J genes are TRBV7-9 and TRBJ1-1; no clear D. The CDR3 length is 14 residues. The ends were cut back, 4 bases at V and 3 bases at J, with 12 bases in the middle. Looked up from germline, CDR1 is SEHNR and CDR2 is FQNEAQ (reference sequence). The CDR3 region has the DNA TGTGCCAGCAGCTCCGTGGCCGGGGACACTGAAGCTTTCTTT. This sequence encodes CASSSVAGDTEAFF.

This CDR3 is CASSSKAGAAGANVLTF. CDR3 nucleotides: TGTGCCAGCAGCTCCAAAGCCGGGGCAGCTGGGGCCAACGTCCTGACTTTC. The chain links TRBV5-6 to TRBJ2-6; TRBD1 or TRBD2 may be the D gene (5 bases each). Trimming pared 3 bases from V and 2 bases from J, leaving 15 bases between. Germline assignment: CDR1 SGHDT and CDR2 YYEEEE. This CDR3 has 17 residues.

This clone appeared a single time. The chain joins TRBV9 to TRBJ2-1, with D unclear. CDR3 length equals 14 residues. Germline-derived CDR1 and CDR2 are SGDLS and YYNGEE. The V gene lost 0 bases and the J gene lost 6 bases, with 10 bases spanning the gap. CDR3 nucleotide sequence: TGTGCCAGCAGCGTAGATGGGGTAGTCAATGAGCAGTTCTTC. Its protein product is CASSVDGVVNEQFF.

The rearrangement joins TRBV28 to TRBJ2-7; D assignment may be TRBD1 or TRBD2 (6 bases each). V was pared by 1 base and J by 5 bases, with 12 bases between. The CDR3 length is 14 residues. From germline, CDR1 is MDHEN and CDR2 SYDVKM. This CDR3 is CASSLLRRGDEQYF. The CDR3 bases are TGTGCCAGCAGTTTATTGAGGAGGGGGGACGAGCAGTACTTC.

This chain connects TRBV27 to TRBJ2-7, with 10 bases fitting TRBD2. The germline gives CDR1 MNHEY, CDR2 SMNVEV (reference sequence). The J segment lost 4 bases and the V segment lost 1 base, leaving 7 bases of the junction unmatched. This CDR3 is built from 16 residues. CDR3 in DNA: TGTGCCAGCAGTTTATACCCTAGCGGGAGTCGATACGAGCAGTACTTC. This codes for CASSLYPSGSRYEQYF.

The gene calls are TRBV28 and TRBJ2-7; weak D call: TRBD1 (5 bases). CDR3 length equals 15 residues. Trimming shortened V by 2 bases and J by 3 bases, and 14 bases separated the two germline ends. Germline V CDR1 and CDR2: MDHEN, SYDVKM. The chain's CDR3 is CASSLDSSNIYEQYF. The CDR3 coding sequence is TGTGCCAGCAGTTTAGACAGCAGCAATATCTACGAGCAGTACTTC.

This chain links TRBV11-1 with TRBJ2-5, with D possibly TRBD2 on 5 matching bases. The CDR3 totals 14 residues. The germline V and J ends were trimmed by 2 bases and 11 bases, with 18 bases remaining between them. Germline CDR1 and CDR2: SGHAT and FQDESV (reference sequence). The CDR3 reads CASSLIGSWGEQYF. The DNA for the CDR3 is TGTGCCAGCAGCTTAATAGGGTCCTGGGGAGAGCAGTACTTC. The full variable domain, with the rest looked up from reference TRBV11-1 and TRBJ2-5, is EAEVAQSPRYKITEKSQAVAFWCDPISGHATLYWYRQILGQGPELLVQFQDESVVDDSQLPKDRFSAERLKGVDSTLKIQPAELGDSAMYLCASSLIGSWGEQYFGPGTRLLVL.